This T cell receptor beta chain was identified in a study of cytomegalovirus exposure and HLA in healthy donors. Findings of the study overall: A later analysis showed HLA-associated TCR beta chains outstripping equally common others in clonal expansion. Researchers catalogued 164 TCR beta chains as cytomegalovirus-associated.

PCR was performed using 60 Vbeta and 13 Jbeta primers. The assay was immunoSEQ multiplex PCR, and TCRdb's table has in-frame clones only and misses some. The top ten clones hold 2% to 2.5% of a sample with some 190,000 clones, around 73% of them seen once. Germline lookup yields CDR1 MDHEN and CDR2 SYDVKM. V was clipped by 11 bases and J by 3 bases, with 8 bases between them. The CDR3 sequence is 10 residues long. On this clone: The antigen is undetermined.

These donors, healthy bone marrow donors, were studied. Sequences were obtained from PBMCs. The origin of this receptor is a woman aged 25 to 45 in good health and CMV-seropositive. The rearrangement links TRBV28 to TRBJ2-7; unclear D gene. CDR3: CAGPCYEQYF. CDR3 sequence (DNA): TGTGCCGGCCCGTGCTACGAGCAGTACTTC.